These 4 T cell receptor beta chains were sequenced from one sample in a study of cytomegalovirus exposure and HLA in healthy donors. It was with 60 Vbeta and 13 Jbeta primers that the PCR ran. Here immunoSEQ multiplex PCR was the method, and the copy in TCRdb shows in-frame clones only, minus some. The data hold about 150,000 clones, with about 64% observed a single time. The sequenced sample was PBMCs. The receptor set was obtained from a woman between 40 and 50 years old in good health and CMV-seronegative.

J is TRBJ1-4 and V is TRBV30; no firm D call. Trimming pared 4 bases from V and 8 bases from J, leaving 14 bases between. Germline V gene sequence: CDR1 GTSNPN, CDR2 SVGIG (reference sequence). This CDR3 has 13 residues. The CDR3 nucleotides are TGTGCCTGGAACCCACGGGGATCCGAAAAACTGTTTTTT. The encoded protein is CAWNPRGSEKLFF.

This chain links TRBV4-3 with TRBJ2-2; maybe TRBD1 (6 bases). The CDR3 totals 15 residues. Trimming stripped 2 bases from V and 4 bases from J, with 11 bases between. From germline, CDR1 is LGHNA and CDR2 YSLEER. CDR3 in amino acids: CASSQLQGSTGELFF. The CDR3 DNA is TGCGCCAGCAGCCAATTACAGGGATCCACCGGGGAGCTGTTTTTT.

V gene TRBV6-5 combines with J gene TRBJ1-5; 9 nucleotides agree with TRBD1. Germline trimming cut 4 bases from V and 5 bases from J; bases unmatched to any gene: 6. The CDR3 is 15 residues long. Germline assignment: CDR1 MNHEY and CDR2 SVGAGI. The CDR3 here is CASSSLGQGYQPQHF. CDR3 nucleotide sequence: TGTGCCAGCAGTTCCCTCGGACAGGGGTATCAGCCCCAGCATTTT.

The chain has TRBV5-4 and TRBJ2-1; TRBD1 agrees at 9 bases. CDR1 and CDR2 from the germline V gene are SGHNT and YYREEE (reference sequence). The ends lost 4 bases at V and 6 bases at J; junction bases unmatched: 2. The length of the CDR3 is 13 residues. The CDR3 DNA follows: TGTGCCAGCAGCCTGACAGGGGGCAATGAGCAGTTCTTC. This codes for CASSLTGGNEQFF. Based on the CDR3 plus reference TRBV5-4 and TRBJ2-1, the full variable domain is ETGVTQSPTHLIKTRGQQVTLRCSSQSGHNTVSWYQQALGQGPQFIFQYYREEENGRGNFPPRFSGLQFPNYSSELNVNALELDDSALYLCASSLTGGNEQFFGPGTRLTVL.